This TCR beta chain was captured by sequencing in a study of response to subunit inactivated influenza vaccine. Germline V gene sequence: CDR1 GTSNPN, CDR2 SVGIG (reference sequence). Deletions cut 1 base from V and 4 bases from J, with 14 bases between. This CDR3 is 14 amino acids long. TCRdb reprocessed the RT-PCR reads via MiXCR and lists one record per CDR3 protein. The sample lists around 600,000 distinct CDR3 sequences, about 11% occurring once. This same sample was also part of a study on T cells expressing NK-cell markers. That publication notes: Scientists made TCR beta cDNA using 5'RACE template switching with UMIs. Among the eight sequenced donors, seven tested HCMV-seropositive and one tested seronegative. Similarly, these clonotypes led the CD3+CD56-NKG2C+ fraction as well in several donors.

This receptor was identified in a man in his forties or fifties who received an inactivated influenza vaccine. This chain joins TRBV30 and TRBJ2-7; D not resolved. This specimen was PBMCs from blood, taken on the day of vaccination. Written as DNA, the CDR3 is TGTGCCTGGAGTGAAACTGAATTTCCATACGAGCAGTACTTC. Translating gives CAWSETEFPYEQYF. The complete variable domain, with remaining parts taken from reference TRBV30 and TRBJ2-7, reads SQTIHQWPATLVQPVGSPLSLECTVEGTSNPNLYWYRQAAGRGLQLLFYSVGIGQISSEVPQNLSASRPQDRQFILSSKKLLLSDSGFYLCAWSETEFPYEQYFGPGTRLTVT.